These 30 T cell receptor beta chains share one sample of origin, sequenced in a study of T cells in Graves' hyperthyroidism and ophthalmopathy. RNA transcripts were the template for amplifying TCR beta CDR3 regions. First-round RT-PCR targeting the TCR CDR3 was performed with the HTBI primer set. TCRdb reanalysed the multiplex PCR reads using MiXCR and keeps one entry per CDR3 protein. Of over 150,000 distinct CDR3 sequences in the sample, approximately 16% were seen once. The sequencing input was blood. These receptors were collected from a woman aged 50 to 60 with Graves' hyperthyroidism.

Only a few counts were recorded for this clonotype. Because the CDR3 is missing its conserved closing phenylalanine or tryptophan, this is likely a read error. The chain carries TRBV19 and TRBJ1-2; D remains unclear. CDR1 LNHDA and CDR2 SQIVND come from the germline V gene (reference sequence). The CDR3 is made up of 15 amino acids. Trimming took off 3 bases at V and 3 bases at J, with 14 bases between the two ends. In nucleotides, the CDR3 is TGTGCCAGTAGTATCAGTTTTGGGCAGGACTATGGCTACACCCTC. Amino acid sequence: CASSISFGQDYGYTL.

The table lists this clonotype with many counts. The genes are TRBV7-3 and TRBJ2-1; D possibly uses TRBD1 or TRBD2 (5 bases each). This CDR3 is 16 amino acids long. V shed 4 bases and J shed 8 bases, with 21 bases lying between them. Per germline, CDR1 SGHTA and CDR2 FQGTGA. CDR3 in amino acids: CASSSSWGTQSDEQFF. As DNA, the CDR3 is TGTGCCAGCAGCTCAAGTTGGGGGACCCAATCGGATGAGCAGTTCTTC.

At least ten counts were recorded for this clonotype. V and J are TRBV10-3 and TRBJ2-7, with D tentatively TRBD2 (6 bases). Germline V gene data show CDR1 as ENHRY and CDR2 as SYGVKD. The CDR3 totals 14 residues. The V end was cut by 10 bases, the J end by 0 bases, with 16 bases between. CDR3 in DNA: TGTGCCAGCGGGGAGGACGTAAACTCCTACGAGCAGTACTTC. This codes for CASGEDVNSYEQYF.

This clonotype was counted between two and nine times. Here the CDR3 DNA reads TGTGCCAGTAGTGAAACAGGACGGGAGACCCAGTACTTC. Its protein is CASSETGRETQYF. This chain links TRBV19 with TRBJ2-5, with D possibly TRBD1 on 5 matching bases. Germline lookup yields CDR1 LNHDA and CDR2 SQIVND (reference sequence). This CDR3 contains 13 residues. Trimming took off 5 bases at V and 5 bases at J, with 12 bases between the two ends.

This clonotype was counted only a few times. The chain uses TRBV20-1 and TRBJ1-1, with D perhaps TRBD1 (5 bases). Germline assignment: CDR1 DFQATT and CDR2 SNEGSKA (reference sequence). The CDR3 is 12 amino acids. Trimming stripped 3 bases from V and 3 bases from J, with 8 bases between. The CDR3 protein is CSASDSYTEAFF. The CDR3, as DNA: TGCAGTGCTAGCGACAGCTACACTGAAGCTTTCTTT.

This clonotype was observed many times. As DNA, the CDR3 is TGTGCCAGCAGTTTGGAGGGGGTTAAAAACATTCAGTACTTC. This gives the protein CASSLEGVKNIQYF. The genes are TRBV28 and TRBJ2-4; D is possibly TRBD1 or TRBD2 (6 bases each). Germline CDR1 MDHEN, CDR2 SYDVKM. Between the trimmed V and J ends, which lost 3 bases and 4 bases, there was a span of 10 bases. CDR3 size: 14 residues.

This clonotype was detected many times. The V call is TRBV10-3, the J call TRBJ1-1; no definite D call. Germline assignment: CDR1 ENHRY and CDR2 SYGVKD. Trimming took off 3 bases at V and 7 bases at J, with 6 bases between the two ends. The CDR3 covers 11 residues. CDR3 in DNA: TGTGCCATCAGTGACCTAGATGAAGCTTTCTTT. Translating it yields CAISDLDEAFF.

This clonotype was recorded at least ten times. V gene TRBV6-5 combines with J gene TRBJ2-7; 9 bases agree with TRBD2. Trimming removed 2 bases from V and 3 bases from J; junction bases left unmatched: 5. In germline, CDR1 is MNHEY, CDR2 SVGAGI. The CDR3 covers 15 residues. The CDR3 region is CASSYGLAGIYEQYF. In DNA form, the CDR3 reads TGTGCCAGCAGTTACGGGCTAGCGGGGATCTACGAGCAGTACTTC.

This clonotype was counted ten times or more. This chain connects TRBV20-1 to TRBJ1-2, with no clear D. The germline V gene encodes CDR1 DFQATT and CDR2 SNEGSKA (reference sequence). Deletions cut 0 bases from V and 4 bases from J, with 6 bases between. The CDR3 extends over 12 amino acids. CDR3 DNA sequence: TGCAGTGCTAGAGATCGACTCTATGGCTACACCTTC. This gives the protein CSARDRLYGYTF.

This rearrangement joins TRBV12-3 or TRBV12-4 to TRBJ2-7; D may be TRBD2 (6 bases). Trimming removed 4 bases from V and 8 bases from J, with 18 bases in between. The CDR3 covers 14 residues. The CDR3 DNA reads TGTGCCAGCAGTTCGGTACTCTCCGCGGGGCAGCAGTACTTC. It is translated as CASSSVLSAGQQYF.

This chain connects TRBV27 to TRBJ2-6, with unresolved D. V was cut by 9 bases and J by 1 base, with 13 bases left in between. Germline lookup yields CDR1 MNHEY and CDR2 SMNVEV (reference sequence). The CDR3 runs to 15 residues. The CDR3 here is CASREGPSGANVLTF. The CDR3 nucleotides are TGTGCCAGTCGAGAAGGCCCTTCTGGGGCCAACGTCCTGACTTTC.

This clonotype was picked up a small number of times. CDR3 DNA sequence: TGTGCCATCAGTGATGGGGGCGGATCCTACACTGAAGCTTTCTTT. This gives the protein CAISDGGGSYTEAFF. The V gene is TRBV10-3, the J gene TRBJ1-1, with a weak D call TRBD1 (6 bases). The CDR3 sequence is 15 residues long. Trimming took 3 bases from V and 3 from J, leaving 14 bases between them. Per the germline V gene, CDR1 is ENHRY and CDR2 is SYGVKD.

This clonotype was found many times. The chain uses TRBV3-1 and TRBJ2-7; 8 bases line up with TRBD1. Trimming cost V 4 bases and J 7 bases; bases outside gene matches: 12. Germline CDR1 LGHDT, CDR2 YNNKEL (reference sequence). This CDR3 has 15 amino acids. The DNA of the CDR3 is TGTGCCAGCAGCCGCAACCGGGACAGGTCGAATGAGCAGTACTTC. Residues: CASSRNRDRSNEQYF.

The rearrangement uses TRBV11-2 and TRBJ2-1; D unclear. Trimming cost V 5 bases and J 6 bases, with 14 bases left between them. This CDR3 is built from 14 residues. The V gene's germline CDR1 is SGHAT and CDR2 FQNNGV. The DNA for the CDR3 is TGTGCCAGCAGCCAAGAAGTCTGGGGCAATGAGCAGTTCTTC. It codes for CASSQEVWGNEQFF.

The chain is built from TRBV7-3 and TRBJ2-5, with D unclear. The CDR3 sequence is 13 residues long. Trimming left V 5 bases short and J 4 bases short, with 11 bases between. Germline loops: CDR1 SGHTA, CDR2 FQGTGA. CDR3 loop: CASSPTVLETQYF. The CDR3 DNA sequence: TGTGCCAGCAGCCCAACGGTGTTAGAGACCCAGTACTTC.

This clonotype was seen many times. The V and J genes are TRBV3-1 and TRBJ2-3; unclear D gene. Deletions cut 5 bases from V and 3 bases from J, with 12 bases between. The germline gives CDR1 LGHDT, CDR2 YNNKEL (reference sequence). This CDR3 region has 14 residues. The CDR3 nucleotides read TGTGCCAGCAGCAAGGCACAGCGAACAGATACGCAGTATTTT. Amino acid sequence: CASSKAQRTDTQYF.

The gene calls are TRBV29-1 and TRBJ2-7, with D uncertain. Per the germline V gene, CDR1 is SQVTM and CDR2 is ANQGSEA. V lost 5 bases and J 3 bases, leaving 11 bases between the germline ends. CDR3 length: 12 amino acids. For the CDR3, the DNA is TGCAGCGTTTCAACAGCTGACTACGAGCAGTACTTC. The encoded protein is CSVSTADYEQYF.

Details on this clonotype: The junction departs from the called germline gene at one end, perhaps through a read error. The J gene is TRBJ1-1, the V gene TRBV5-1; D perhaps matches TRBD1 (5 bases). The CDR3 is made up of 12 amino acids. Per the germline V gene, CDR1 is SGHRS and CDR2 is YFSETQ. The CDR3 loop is CTSSFAGNEAFF. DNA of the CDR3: TGCACCAGCAGCTTTGCAGGGAATGAAGCTTTCTTT. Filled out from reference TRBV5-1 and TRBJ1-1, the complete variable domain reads KAGVTQTPRYLIKTRGQQVTLSCSPISGHRSVSWYQQTPGQGLQFLFEYFSETQRNKGNFPGRFSGRQFSNSRSEMNVSTLELGDSALYLCTSSFAGNEAFFGQGTRLTVV.

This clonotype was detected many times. CDR3 coding DNA: TGTGCCAGCAGCCAGGTAGGGGAGATGGGGGAAGCTTTCTTT. Translation gives CASSQVGEMGEAFF. The chain couples TRBV3-1 to TRBJ1-1; perhaps TRBD1 as D (5 bases). V dropped 3 bases and J dropped 8 bases, with 16 bases sitting between them. This CDR3 spans 14 amino acids. CDR1 is LGHDT and CDR2 is YNNKEL in the germline V gene (reference sequence).

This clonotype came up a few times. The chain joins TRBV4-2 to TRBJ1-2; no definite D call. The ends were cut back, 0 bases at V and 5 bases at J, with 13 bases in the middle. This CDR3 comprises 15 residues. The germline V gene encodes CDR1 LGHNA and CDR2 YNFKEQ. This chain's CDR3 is CASSQDNGENYGYTF. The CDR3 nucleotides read TGTGCCAGCAGCCAAGATAATGGGGAGAATTATGGCTACACCTTC.

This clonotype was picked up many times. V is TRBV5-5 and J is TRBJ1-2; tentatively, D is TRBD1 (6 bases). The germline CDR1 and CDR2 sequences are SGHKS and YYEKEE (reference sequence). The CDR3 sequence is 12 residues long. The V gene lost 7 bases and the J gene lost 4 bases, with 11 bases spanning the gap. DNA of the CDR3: TGTGCCAGCGAGGACAGTTTCTATGGCTACACCTTC. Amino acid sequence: CASEDSFYGYTF.

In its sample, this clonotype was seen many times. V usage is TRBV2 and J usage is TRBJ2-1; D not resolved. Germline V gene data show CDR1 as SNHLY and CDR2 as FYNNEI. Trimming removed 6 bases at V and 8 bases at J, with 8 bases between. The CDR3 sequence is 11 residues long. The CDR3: CASSLTDEQFF. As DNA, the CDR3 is TGTGCCAGCAGCTTAACTGATGAGCAGTTCTTC.

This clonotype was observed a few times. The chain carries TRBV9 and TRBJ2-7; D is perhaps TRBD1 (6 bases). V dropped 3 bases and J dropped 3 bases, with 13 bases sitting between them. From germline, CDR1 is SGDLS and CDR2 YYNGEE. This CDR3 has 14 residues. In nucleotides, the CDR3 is TGTGCCAGCAGCGATTACCAGGACAGCTACGAGCAGTACTTC. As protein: CASSDYQDSYEQYF.

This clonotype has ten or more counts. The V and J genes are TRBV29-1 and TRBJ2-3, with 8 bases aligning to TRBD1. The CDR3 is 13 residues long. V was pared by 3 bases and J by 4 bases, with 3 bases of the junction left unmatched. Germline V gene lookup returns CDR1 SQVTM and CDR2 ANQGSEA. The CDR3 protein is CSVDVTGADTQYF. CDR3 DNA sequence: TGCAGCGTTGACGTGACAGGGGCAGATACGCAGTATTTT.

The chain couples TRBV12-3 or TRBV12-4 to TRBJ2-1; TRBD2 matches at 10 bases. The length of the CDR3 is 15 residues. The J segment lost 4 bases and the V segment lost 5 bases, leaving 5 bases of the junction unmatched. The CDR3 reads CASSPGLASYNEQFF. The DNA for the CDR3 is TGTGCCAGCAGTCCGGGACTAGCGTCTTACAATGAGCAGTTCTTC.

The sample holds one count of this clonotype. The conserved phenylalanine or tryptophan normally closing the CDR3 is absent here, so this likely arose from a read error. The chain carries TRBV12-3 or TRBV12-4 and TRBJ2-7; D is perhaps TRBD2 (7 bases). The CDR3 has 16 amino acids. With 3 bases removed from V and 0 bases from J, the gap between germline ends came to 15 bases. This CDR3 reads CASSFSWGGLSYEQYY. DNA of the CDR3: TGTGCCAGCAGTTTCAGTTGGGGGGGCCTCTCCTACGAGCAGTACTAC.

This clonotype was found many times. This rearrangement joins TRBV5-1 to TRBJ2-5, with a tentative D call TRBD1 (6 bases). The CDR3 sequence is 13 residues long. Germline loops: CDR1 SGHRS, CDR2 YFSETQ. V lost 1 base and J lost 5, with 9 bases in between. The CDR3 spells CASSLQGMETQYF. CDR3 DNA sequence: TGCGCCAGCAGCTTGCAGGGGATGGAGACCCAGTACTTC.

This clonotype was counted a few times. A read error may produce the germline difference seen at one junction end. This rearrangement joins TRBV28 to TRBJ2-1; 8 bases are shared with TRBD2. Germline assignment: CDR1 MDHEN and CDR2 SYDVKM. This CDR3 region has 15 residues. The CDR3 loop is CVSNLAGTPYNEQFF. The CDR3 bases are TGTGTCAGCAACCTAGCGGGTACTCCCTACAATGAGCAGTTCTTC.

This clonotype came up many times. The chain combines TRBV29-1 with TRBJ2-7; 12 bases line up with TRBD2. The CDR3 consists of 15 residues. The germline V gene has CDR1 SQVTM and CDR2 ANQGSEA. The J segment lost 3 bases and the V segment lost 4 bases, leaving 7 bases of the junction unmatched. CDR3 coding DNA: TGCAGCGTTGTATTGGTGACTAGCGGGAGCTACGAGCAGTACTTC. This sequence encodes CSVVLVTSGSYEQYF.

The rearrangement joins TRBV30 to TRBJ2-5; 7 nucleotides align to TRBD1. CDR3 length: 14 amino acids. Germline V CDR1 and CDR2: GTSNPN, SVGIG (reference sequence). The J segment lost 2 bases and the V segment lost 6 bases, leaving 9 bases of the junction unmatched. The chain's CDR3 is CACGRDSDQETQYF. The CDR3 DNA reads TGTGCCTGTGGTCGGGACAGTGATCAAGAGACCCAGTACTTC.